This T cell receptor (beta chain) came from a study of beta chain features in type 1 diabetes. Every bit of the isolated RNA underwent reverse transcription, so sequencing read expressed TCRB transcripts. This table comes from immunoSEQ multiplex PCR, and its TCRdb copy is limited to in-frame clones, with some not included. This sample has some 900,000 clones, with roughly 15% found just once. After removal of 3 bases from V and 2 bases from J, the junction contained 3 bases not matched to a gene. The V gene's germline CDR1 is SGDLS and CDR2 YYNGEE. The CDR3 is 14 residues long. This clone was counted only a few times.

J is TRBJ2-7 and V is TRBV9, with 9 bases lining up with TRBD1. Sequencing was done on a sample of naive CD4+ T cells from blood. This receptor was taken from a woman aged 18-35 years in good health. For the CDR3, the DNA is TGTGCCAGCAGCGGGACAGGGGACACCTACGAGCAGTACTTC. Translation gives CASSGTGDTYEQYF.